This T cell receptor (beta chain) was profiled in a study of cytomegalovirus exposure and HLA in healthy donors. Study-wide points: Analyzed later, most CMV-associated TCR beta chains appeared HLA-restricted.

A note on this clone: Its specificity is not known.

PCR employed 60 Vbeta and 13 Jbeta primers. Using immunoSEQ multiplex PCR, the repertoire was profiled, and TCRdb retains in-frame clones only, with some absent. The sample has some 150,000 clones, about three quarters seen once. Germline CDR1 is SGHRS and CDR2 is YFSETQ. V trimming: 3 bases; J trimming: 0 bases; junction bases outside the gene matches: 4. CDR3 length: 16 residues. The clonotype originates from a female donor in good health and CMV-seronegative. J is TRBJ1-4 and V is TRBV5-1, with 8 bases that match TRBD1. Material for sequencing was PBMCs. CDR3 in amino acids: CASSSTGATTNEKLFF. The CDR3 DNA reads as TGCGCCAGCAGCTCGACAGGGGCTACAACTAATGAAAAACTGTTTTTT.